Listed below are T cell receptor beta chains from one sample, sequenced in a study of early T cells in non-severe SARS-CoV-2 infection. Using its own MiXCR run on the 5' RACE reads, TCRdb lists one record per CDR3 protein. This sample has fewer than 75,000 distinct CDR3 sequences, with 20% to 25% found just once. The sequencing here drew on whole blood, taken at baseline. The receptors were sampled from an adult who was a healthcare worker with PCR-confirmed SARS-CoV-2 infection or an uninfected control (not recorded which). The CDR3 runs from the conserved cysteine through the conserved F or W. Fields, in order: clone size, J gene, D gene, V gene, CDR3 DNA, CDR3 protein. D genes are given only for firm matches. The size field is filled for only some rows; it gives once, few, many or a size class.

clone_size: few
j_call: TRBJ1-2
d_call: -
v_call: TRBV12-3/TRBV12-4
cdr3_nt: TGTGCCAGCAGTTACTTAGGACAGAGCTATGGCTACACCTTC
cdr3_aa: CASSYLGQSYGYTF

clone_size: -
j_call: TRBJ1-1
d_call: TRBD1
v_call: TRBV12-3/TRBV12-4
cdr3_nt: TGTGCCAGCAGCCCCAGGACAGGGTTTACTTGGGGCACTGAAGCTTTCTTT
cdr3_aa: CASSPRTGFTWGTEAFF

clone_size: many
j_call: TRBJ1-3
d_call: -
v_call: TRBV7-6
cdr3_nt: TGTGCCAGCAGCTTTCTTGGCGTCCACTCTGGAAACACCATATATTTT
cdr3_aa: CASSFLGVHSGNTIYF

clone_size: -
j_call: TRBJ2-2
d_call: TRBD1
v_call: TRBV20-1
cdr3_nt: TGCAGTGCTATTCAGGGGGTGAACACCGGGGAGCTGTTTTTT
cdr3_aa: CSAIQGVNTGELFF

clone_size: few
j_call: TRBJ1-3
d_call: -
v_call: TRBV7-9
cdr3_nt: TGTGCCAGCAGCTTAGCGGGGAGTCGGATTCCTGGAAACACCATATATTTT
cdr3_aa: CASSLAGSRIPGNTIYF

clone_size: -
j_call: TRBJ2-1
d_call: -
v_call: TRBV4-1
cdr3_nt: TGCGCCAGCCGGGACCAGGGAGGCGATGAGCAGTTCTTC
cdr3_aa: CASRDQGGDEQFF

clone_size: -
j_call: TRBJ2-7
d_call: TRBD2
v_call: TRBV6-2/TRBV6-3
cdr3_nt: TGTGCCACTACAGCGGGGGGGCGGTACGAGCAGTACTTC
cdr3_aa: CATTAGGRYEQYF

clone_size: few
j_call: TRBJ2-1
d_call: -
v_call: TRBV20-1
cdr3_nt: TGCAGCGCTGGTGACAGGACCGGCTACAATGAGCAGTTCTTC
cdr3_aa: CSAGDRTGYNEQFF

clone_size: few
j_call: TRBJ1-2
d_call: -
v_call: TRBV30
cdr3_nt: TGTGCCTGGAGTGTACCGCAGCACTATGGCTACACCTTC
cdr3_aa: CAWSVPQHYGYTF

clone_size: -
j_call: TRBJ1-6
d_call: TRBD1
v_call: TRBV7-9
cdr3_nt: TGTGCCAGCAGCTGGGACAGGGAGGCTTCACCCCTCCACTTT
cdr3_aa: CASSWDREASPLHF

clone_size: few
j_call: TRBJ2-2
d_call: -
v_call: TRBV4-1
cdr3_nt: TGCGCCAGCAGCCAAGTTTTTGGGGACGGGGAGCTGTTTTTT
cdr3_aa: CASSQVFGDGELFF

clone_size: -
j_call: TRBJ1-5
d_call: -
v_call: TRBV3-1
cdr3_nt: TGTGCCAGCAGCCATAATGCGGCGAATCAGCCCCAGCATTTT
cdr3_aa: CASSHNAANQPQHF

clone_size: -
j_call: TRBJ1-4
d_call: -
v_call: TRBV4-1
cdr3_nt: TGCGCCAGCAGCCAAGACACCACAACTAATGAAAAACTGTTTTTT
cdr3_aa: CASSQDTTTNEKLFF

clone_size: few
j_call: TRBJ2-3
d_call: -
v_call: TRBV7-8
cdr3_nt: TGTGCCAGCAGCTACAGGGACTCCCTTGAGGGCACAGATACGCAGTATTTT
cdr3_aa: CASSYRDSLEGTDTQYF

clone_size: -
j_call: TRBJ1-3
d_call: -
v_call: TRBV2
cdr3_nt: TGTGCCAACAGCCGACAGAAGCGAAACACCATATATTTT
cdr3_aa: CANSRQKRNTIYF

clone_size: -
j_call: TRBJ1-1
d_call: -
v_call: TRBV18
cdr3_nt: TGTGCCAGCTCACCACAGGGTGGGGGCGTGAACACTGAAGCTTTCTTT
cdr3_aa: CASSPQGGGVNTEAFF

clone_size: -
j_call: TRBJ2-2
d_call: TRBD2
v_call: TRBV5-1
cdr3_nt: TGCGCCAGCAGCTCAGCGGGGACCCTCACCGGGGAGCTGTTTTTT
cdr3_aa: CASSSAGTLTGELFF

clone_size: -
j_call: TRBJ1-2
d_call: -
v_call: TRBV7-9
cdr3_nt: TGTGCCAGCAGCTTAGCGGAGGGAGCGGATGGCTACACCTTC
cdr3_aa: CASSLAEGADGYTF

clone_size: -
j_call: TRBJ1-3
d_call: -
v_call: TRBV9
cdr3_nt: TGTGCCAGCAGTTCGCTGTCTGGAAACACCATATATTTT
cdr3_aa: CASSSLSGNTIYF

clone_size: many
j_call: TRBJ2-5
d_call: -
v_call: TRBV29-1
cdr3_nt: TGCAGCGTAGGACCGCAAGAGACCCAGTACTTC
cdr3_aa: CSVGPQETQYF

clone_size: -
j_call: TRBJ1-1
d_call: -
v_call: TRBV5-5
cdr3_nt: TGTGCCAGCAGCTTGTTAACTCTCCCTGAAGCTTTCTTT
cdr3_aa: CASSLLTLPEAFF

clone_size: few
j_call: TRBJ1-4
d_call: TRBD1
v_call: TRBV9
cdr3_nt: TGTGCCAGCAGCGTCGACAGGGGCCCTAATGAAAAACTGTTTTTT
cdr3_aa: CASSVDRGPNEKLFF

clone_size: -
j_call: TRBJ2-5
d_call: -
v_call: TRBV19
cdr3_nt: TGTGCCAGTAGTATTATGATGCAAGAGACCCAGTACTTC
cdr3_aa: CASSIMMQETQYF

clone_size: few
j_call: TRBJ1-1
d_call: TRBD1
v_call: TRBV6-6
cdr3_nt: TGTGCCAGCAGACCCTTATCACAGGGGGCCCTAAAAGGTTTCTTT
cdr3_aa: CASRPLSQGALKGFF

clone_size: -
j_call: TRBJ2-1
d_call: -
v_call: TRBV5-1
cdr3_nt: TGCGCCAGCAGCCGGGGCCACGGGAATGAGCAGTTCTTC
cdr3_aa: CASSRGHGNEQFF

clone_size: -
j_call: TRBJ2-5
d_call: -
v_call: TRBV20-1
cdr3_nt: TGCAGTGCTTCCAGCCAAGAGACCCAGTACTTC
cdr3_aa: CSASSQETQYF

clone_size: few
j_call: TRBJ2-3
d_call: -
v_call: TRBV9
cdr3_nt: TGTGCCAGCAGCTCCCGGACTCTGAGCACAGATACGCAGTATTTT
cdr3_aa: CASSSRTLSTDTQYF

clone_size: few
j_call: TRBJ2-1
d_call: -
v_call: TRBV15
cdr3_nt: TGTGCCACCAGCAGAGATCTTCCTGATGAGCAGTTCTTC
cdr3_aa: CATSRDLPDEQFF

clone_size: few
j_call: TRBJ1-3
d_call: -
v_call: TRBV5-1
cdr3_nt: TGCGCCAGCAGCTTGGGAGTCCACGGTGGAAACACCATATATTTT
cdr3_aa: CASSLGVHGGNTIYF

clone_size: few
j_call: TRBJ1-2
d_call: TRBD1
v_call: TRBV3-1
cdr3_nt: TGTGCCAGCAGCGGCCCGGGACAGGGGGCCGGTGGCTACACCTTC
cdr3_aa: CASSGPGQGAGGYTF

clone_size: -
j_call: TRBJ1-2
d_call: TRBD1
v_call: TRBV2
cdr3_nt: TGTGCCAGCACCAGGGGGGATGGCTACACCTTC
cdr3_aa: CASTRGDGYTF

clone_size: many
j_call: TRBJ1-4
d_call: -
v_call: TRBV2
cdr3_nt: TGTGCCAGCCTTAAGTCCCTGACTGTGGCTAATGAAAAACTGTTTTTT
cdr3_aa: CASLKSLTVANEKLFF

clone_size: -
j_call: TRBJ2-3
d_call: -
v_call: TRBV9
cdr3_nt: TGTGCCAGCAGCGCTGACCACACAGATACGCAGTATTTC
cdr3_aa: CASSADHTDTQYF

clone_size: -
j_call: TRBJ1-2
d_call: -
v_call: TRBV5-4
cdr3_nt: TGTGCCAGCAGCCTCCCAGGTTTGCAGACTACCTACACCTTC
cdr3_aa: CASSLPGLQTTYTF

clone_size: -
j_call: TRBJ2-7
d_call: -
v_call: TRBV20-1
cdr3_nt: TGCAGTGCTAGGAAGAAGGGGCGGGACGAGCAGTACTTC
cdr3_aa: CSARKKGRDEQYF

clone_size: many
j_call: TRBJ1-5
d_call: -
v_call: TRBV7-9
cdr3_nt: TGTGCCAGCAGCTCCTACAGGGATAGCAATCAGCCCCAGCATTTT
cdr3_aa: CASSSYRDSNQPQHF

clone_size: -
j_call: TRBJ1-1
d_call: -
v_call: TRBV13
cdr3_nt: TGTGCCAGCAGCTTAGAGTTAAACACTGAAGCTTTCTTT
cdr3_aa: CASSLELNTEAFF

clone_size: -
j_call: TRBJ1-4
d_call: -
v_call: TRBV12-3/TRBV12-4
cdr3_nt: TGTGCCAGCCGAACGGCACCCGATGAAAAACTGTTTTTT
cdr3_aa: CASRTAPDEKLFF

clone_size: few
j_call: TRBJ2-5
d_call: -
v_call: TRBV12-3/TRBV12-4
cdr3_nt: TGTGCCAGCAGGAGGGGGTCCCAAGAGACCCAGTACTTC
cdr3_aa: CASRRGSQETQYF

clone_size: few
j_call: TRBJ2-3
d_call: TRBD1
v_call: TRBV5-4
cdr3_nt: TGTGCCAGCAGCTTGGGACAGGGGGCAGATACGCAGTATTTT
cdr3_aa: CASSLGQGADTQYF

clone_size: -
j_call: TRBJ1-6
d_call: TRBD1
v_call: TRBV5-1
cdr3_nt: TGCGCCAGCAGCTCCGACAGGGAATCACCCCTCCACTTT
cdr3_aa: CASSSDRESPLHF

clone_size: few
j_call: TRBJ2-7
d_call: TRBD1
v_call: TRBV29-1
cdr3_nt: TGCAGCGTACATTCAGGGGGCGAGCAGTACTTC
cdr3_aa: CSVHSGGEQYF

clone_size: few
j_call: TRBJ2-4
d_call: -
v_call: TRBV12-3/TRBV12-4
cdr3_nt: TGTGCCAGCAGCCTAGGACAGTCGGGAGTAAACATTCAGTACTTC
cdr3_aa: CASSLGQSGVNIQYF

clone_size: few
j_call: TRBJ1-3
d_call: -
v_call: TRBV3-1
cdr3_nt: TGTGCCAGCAGCCAAGGTATACACACCATATATTTT
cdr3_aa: CASSQGIHTIYF

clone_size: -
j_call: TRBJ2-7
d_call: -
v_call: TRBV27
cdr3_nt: TGTGCCAGCAGGACAGGCCACGGGGGCTACGAGCAGTACTTC
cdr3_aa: CASRTGHGGYEQYF

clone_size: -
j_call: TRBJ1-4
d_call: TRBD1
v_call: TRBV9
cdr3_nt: TGTGCCAGCAGCATTCGACAGGGGGGAACTAATGAAAAACTGTTTTTT
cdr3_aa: CASSIRQGGTNEKLFF

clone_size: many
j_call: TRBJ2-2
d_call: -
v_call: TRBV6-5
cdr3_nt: TGTGCCAGCAGGGACGGCGCCGGGGAGCTGTTTTTT
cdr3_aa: CASRDGAGELFF

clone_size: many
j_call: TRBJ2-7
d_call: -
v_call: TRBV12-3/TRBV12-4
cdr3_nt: TGTGCCAGCAGCAGGACGTACGAGCAGTACTTC
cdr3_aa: CASSRTYEQYF